Only a few counts were recorded for the clone carrying this T cell receptor (beta chain). This record belongs to a study of T cell responses to AZD1222 COVID-19 vaccine. This CDR3 comprises 16 residues. The V and J ends lost 2 bases and 4 bases respectively, with 15 bases between them. In germline, CDR1 is MNHNS, CDR2 SASEGT. Measured with immunoSEQ multiplex PCR; TCRdb has only the in-frame clones, and not every one. The sample has nearly 55,000 clones; roughly 90% are singletons. The starting material was peripheral blood, obtained 28 days after the second AZD1222 dose. This clonotype originated in an adult who received the AZD1222 COVID-19 vaccine. J is TRBJ2-1 and V is TRBV6-1; the D gene is possibly TRBD2 (6 bases). The CDR3 region has the DNA TGTGCCAGCAGTGAATACGGGGGAGTGGCATACAATGAGCAGTTCTTC. It specifies CASSEYGGVAYNEQFF.